Below are 26 T cell receptor beta chains sequenced from a single sample in a study of T cells in women clearing cervical HPV infection. Profiled with immunoSEQ multiplex PCR; TCRdb holds only in-frame clones, not every one. The listing records about 32,000 clones. The sequenced sample was blood buffy coat. These receptors originate from a woman between 18 and 70 years old with a cervical HPV16 infection that either progressed to CIN3+ or cleared (not recorded which).

In the case of this clone: The CDR3 is cut off 3 residues early in the read; its end comes from the germline J gene. The gene calls are TRBV30 and TRBJ2-5; a weak D match, TRBD1 (6 bases). The V end was cut by 5 bases, the J end by 6 bases, with 7 bases between. Germline CDR1 reads GTSNPN; CDR2 reads SVGIG (reference sequence). This CDR3 spans 10 amino acids. CDR3 DNA, as far as it was read: TGTGCCTGGGGGGGCCAGACC. Translation gives CAWGGQT. From start to end, the CDR3 is CAWGGQTQYF.

As concerns this clone: Read coverage stops 3 residues before the CDR3 terminus; the germline J gene supplies the remainder. The chain carries TRBV7-2 and TRBJ2-4, with D possibly being TRBD1 (6 bases). The germline gives CDR1 SGHTA, CDR2 FQGNSA. This CDR3 is built from 13 residues. The CDR3 spells CASSRGQIYGQYF. CDR3 DNA, as far as it was read: TGTGCCAGCAGCCGTGGACAGATCTATGGT. Combining the CDR3 with reference TRBV7-2 and TRBJ2-4 gives the whole variable domain GAGVSQSPSNKVTEKGKDVELRCDPISGHTALYWYRQSLGQGLEFLIYFQGNSAPDKSGLPSDRFSAERTGGSVSTLTIQRTQQEDSAVYLCASSRGQIYGQYFGAGTRLSVL.

As regards this clone: Read sequence stops 3 residues before the CDR3 end, and the germline J gene provides the missing end. The V gene is TRBV20-1, the J gene TRBJ2-3, with D possibly matching TRBD1 (6 bases). CDR1 and CDR2 (germline): DFQATT, SNEGSKA (reference sequence). CDR3 length: 13 residues. The CDR3 protein is CSATTGRNQPQYF. The DNA read from the CDR3 is TGCAGTGCCACGACAGGCCGCAATCAGCCG.

To note about this clone: The CDR3 end is not reached by the read, which stops 3 residues before it; the germline J gene fills it in. The chain has TRBV6-2 or TRBV6-3 and TRBJ1-6; D is undetermined. The CDR3 has 14 residues. Trimming pared 4 bases from V and 8 bases from J, leaving 12 bases between. The germline V gene encodes CDR1 MNHEY and CDR2 SVGEGT. CDR3 residues: CASSSIKGHSPLHF. Partial CDR3 DNA: TGTGCCAGCAGTTCGATCAAGGGTCATTCACCC.

This clone is medium-sized by frequency. The read terminates 3 residues before the CDR3 end, so the remaining end is supplied by the germline J gene. The chain links TRBV30 to TRBJ2-1; D is unresolved. V was shortened by 7 bases and J by 7 bases, with 14 bases between the two germline ends. The CDR3 runs 12 residues. In germline, CDR1 is GTSNPN, CDR2 SVGIG (reference sequence). Here the CDR3 reads CAYSRQLNEQFF. Partial CDR3 DNA: TGTGCCTATAGCCGTCAGTTGAATGAG.

Of note for this clone: The DNA ends 3 residues before the CDR3 does, and the rest of the CDR3 is filled in from the germline J gene. The gene calls are TRBV20-1 and TRBJ2-5; D unclear. V was pared by 0 bases and J by 5 bases, with 7 bases between. The CDR3 sequence is 12 residues long. In germline, CDR1 is DFQATT, CDR2 SNEGSKA (reference sequence). This chain's CDR3 is CSARDWPETQYF. The covered CDR3 bases are TGCAGTGCTAGAGACTGGCCGGAGACC.

Notes on this clone: The read ends 3 residues before the CDR3 terminus; that terminus is restored from the germline J gene. V and J are TRBV9 and TRBJ2-3, with 7 bases identical to TRBD1. Germline assignment: CDR1 SGDLS and CDR2 YYNGEE. The CDR3 is 14 amino acids. The V gene end was trimmed by 2 bases and the J gene end by 3 bases; junction bases not matched to a gene: 3. CDR3 loop: CASSVRQGTDTQYF. The CDR3 bases that were read are TGTGCCAGCAGCGTTCGACAGGGTACAGATACG.

For this clone: The junction differs from germline at one of its ends, possibly a read error. The read halts 3 residues ahead of the CDR3 end, with the missing end drawn from the germline J gene. The gene calls are TRBV7-2 and TRBJ2-7, with D possibly TRBD2 on 5 matching bases. The CDR3 extends over 14 amino acids. Germline CDR1 SGHTA, CDR2 FQGNSA. The CDR3 bases that were read are TGTGCCAGCAGCCCTGGACCTAGCTCCAACGAG. Translated, it gives CASSPGPSSNE. The whole CDR3 region reads CASSPGPSSNEQYF. Using reference TRBV7-2 and TRBJ2-7 for the parts outside the CDR3, the full variable domain is GAGVSQSPSNKVTEKGKDVELRCDPISGHTALYWYRQSLGQGLEFLIYFQGNSAPDKSGLPSDRFSAERTGGSVSTLTIQRTQQEDSAVYLCASSPGPSSNEQYFGPGTRLTVT.

To note about this clone: Read sequence stops 3 residues before the CDR3 end, and the germline J gene provides the missing end. The chain employs TRBV20-1 and TRBJ2-1, with TRBD2 matching over 7 bases. Germline V gene data show CDR1 as DFQATT and CDR2 as SNEGSKA (reference sequence). V gave up 6 bases and J gave up 8 bases; unmatched junction bases: 13. The CDR3 consists of 14 residues. This CDR3 reads CSASGGGRDDEQFF. The part of the CDR3 DNA that was read is TGCAGTGCCTCCGGCGGGGGTCGAGATGATGAG.

With respect to this clone: Coverage ceases 3 residues before the CDR3 finishes, and the germline J gene fills in the end. The chain carries TRBV5-1 and TRBJ1-2; a possible D gene is TRBD1 (6 bases). Germline V gene sequence: CDR1 SGHRS, CDR2 YFSETQ. The CDR3 spans 13 residues. The DNA read from the CDR3 is TGCGCCAGCAGCCCCCGGACAGAGAACGGC. This codes for CASSPRTENG. Given in full, the CDR3 is CASSPRTENGYTF.

In regard to this clone: The DNA ends 3 residues before the CDR3 does, and the rest of the CDR3 is filled in from the germline J gene. V gene TRBV20-1 combines with J gene TRBJ2-5; D is unresolved. In germline, CDR1 is DFQATT, CDR2 SNEGSKA (reference sequence). V was trimmed by 0 bases and J by 4 bases, leaving 12 bases between them. The CDR3 has 14 amino acids. The CDR3 loop reads CSARDVRVSETQYF. The part of the CDR3 DNA that was read is TGCAGTGCTAGAGATGTAAGGGTCTCAGAGACC.

In regard to this clone: The missing CDR3 end, 3 residues past where the read stops, is filled in from the germline J gene. This sequence joins TRBV5-1 and TRBJ2-7, with D perhaps TRBD2 (6 bases). Per the germline V gene, CDR1 is SGHRS and CDR2 is YFSETQ. Trimming removed 2 bases at V and 6 bases at J, with 12 bases between. This CDR3 region has 13 residues. CDR3 residues: CASSFLAGGEQYF. CDR3 bases read: TGCGCCAGCAGCTTTTTGGCCGGGGGCGAG.

Worth noting for this clone: The read comes to an end 3 residues before the CDR3 does, leaving the germline J gene to fill in the end. The V call is TRBV7-8, the J call TRBJ2-7; tentative D call: TRBD1 (6 bases). This CDR3 spans 14 amino acids. Germline V gives CDR1 SGHVS, CDR2 FQNEAQ. Trimming took off 5 bases at V and 6 bases at J, with 17 bases between the two ends. The sequenced CDR3 bases are TGTGCCAGCAGCCGGACAGCCGACTCAATCGAG. Its protein product is CASSRTADSIE. The CDR3 reads in full as CASSRTADSIEQYF.

Concerning this clone: The read terminates 3 residues before the CDR3 end, so the remaining end is supplied by the germline J gene. The rearrangement joins TRBV20-1 to TRBJ2-4; possibly TRBD1 for D (6 bases). Germline V lookup: CDR1 DFQATT, CDR2 SNEGSKA (reference sequence). The CDR3 extends over 13 amino acids. The sequenced part of the CDR3 DNA is TGCAGTGCCCGAGGGGGATTGGGGGAGACT. It codes for CSARGGLGET. The complete CDR3 reads CSARGGLGETQYF.

As to this clone: The read comes to an end 3 residues before the CDR3 does, leaving the germline J gene to fill in the end. Other DNA variants within this sample encode the same CDR3. V gene TRBV30 combines with J gene TRBJ1-2; D is perhaps TRBD1 (6 bases). The CDR3 runs 13 residues. V lost 4 bases and J lost 4, with 13 bases in between. Germline-derived CDR1 and CDR2 are GTSNPN and SVGIG (reference sequence). This chain's CDR3 is CAWTQGSSYGYTF. Partial CDR3 DNA: TGTGCCTGGACCCAGGGGTCCTCCTATGGC.

Worth noting for this clone: The read stops 3 residues short of the end of the CDR3; the missing end is completed from the germline J gene. The chain couples TRBV5-1 to TRBJ1-1; a possible D gene is TRBD1 (5 bases). From germline, CDR1 is SGHRS and CDR2 YFSETQ. The CDR3 totals 14 residues. V gave up 4 bases and J gave up 3 bases, with 13 bases separating them. The covered CDR3 bases are TGCGCCAGCAGCCCGTTAGGGGTAGACACTGAA. Its translation is CASSPLGVDTE. The CDR3 reads in full as CASSPLGVDTEAFF.

In the case of this clone: The DNA ends 3 residues before the CDR3 does, and the rest of the CDR3 is filled in from the germline J gene. The J gene is TRBJ1-2, the V gene TRBV6-1; D gene ambiguous. The CDR3 extends over 12 amino acids. The germline V gene encodes CDR1 MNHNS and CDR2 SASEGT. CDR3: CASSAVQNYYTF. The CDR3 DNA, read in part, is TGTGCCAGCAGTGCCGTCCAGAACTAC.

For this clone: The read comes to an end 3 residues before the CDR3 does, leaving the germline J gene to fill in the end. The gene calls are TRBV10-3 and TRBJ2-7, with D uncertain. This CDR3 region has 11 residues. Trimming pared 10 bases from V and 1 base from J, leaving 8 bases between. Germline CDR1 reads ENHRY; CDR2 reads SYGVKD. CDR3 protein: CATSLSYEQYF. The covered CDR3 bases are TGTGCCACTAGTCTTTCCTACGAG.

In regard to this clone: The DNA ends 3 residues before the CDR3 does, and the rest of the CDR3 is filled in from the germline J gene. The genes are TRBV5-6 and TRBJ1-1; 7 bases align to TRBD1. The CDR3 consists of 12 residues. CDR1 and CDR2 from the germline V gene are SGHDT and YYEEEE. The CDR3 reads CASSLDRKAAFF. The CDR3 DNA, read in part, is TGTGCCAGCAGCCTGGACAGGAAAGCG.

With respect to this clone: The read ends 3 residues before the CDR3 terminus; that terminus is restored from the germline J gene. This chain joins TRBV7-3 and TRBJ1-2; weak D call: TRBD1 (6 bases). The CDR3 extends over 16 amino acids. The germline V gene has CDR1 SGHTA and CDR2 FQGTGA. The CDR3 sequence: CASSLFGGPRSGDYTF. The covered CDR3 bases are TGTGCCAGCAGCTTGTTCGGCGGCCCGCGCTCAGGGGAC.

In regard to this clone: The read stops 3 residues short of the end of the CDR3; the missing end is completed from the germline J gene. This same CDR3 is encoded by further DNA sequences in the sample. The chain has TRBV19 and TRBJ1-4, with 8 nucleotides matching TRBD1. This CDR3 is built from 16 residues. The V and J ends lost 5 bases and 8 bases, in that order; junction bases with no gene match: 13. Germline-derived CDR1 and CDR2 are LNHDA and SQIVND (reference sequence). This chain's CDR3 is CASSVDREGTHEKLFF. The part of the CDR3 DNA that was read is TGTGCCAGTAGTGTGGACAGGGAGGGGACCCACGAAAAA.

CDR3 DNA, as far as it was read: TGTGCCAGCAGCTCGTCAGGGTTCGGGCACGAG. Amino acids: CASSSSGFGHE. The whole CDR3 protein reads CASSSSGFGHEQYF. This chain links TRBV7-2 with TRBJ2-7; perhaps TRBD1 as D (5 bases). Coverage ceases 3 residues before the CDR3 finishes, and the germline J gene fills in the end. This CDR3 spans 14 amino acids. CDR1 and CDR2 from the germline V gene are SGHTA and FQGNSA. V lost 4 bases and J 5 bases, leaving 15 bases between the germline ends.

As concerns this clone: The read falls 3 residues short of the CDR3 end, and the missing part is taken from the germline J gene. The chain employs TRBV29-1 and TRBJ1-2; a weak D match, TRBD1 (6 bases). This CDR3 comprises 16 residues. Germline V CDR1 and CDR2: SQVTM, ANQGSEA. The part of the CDR3 DNA that was read is TGCAGCGTCGGACTAGCGGGGAGGGGGTTAAGGAATGAC. Its translation is CSVGLAGRGLRND. The full CDR3 is CSVGLAGRGLRNDYTF.

A note on this clone: The read stops 3 residues short of the end of the CDR3; the missing end is completed from the germline J gene. Other nucleotide sequences from this sample produce the same CDR3. The chain uses TRBV5-6 and TRBJ1-1; no reliable D call. The CDR3 extends over 13 amino acids. Trimming pared 4 bases from V and 7 bases from J, leaving 14 bases between. Per the germline V gene, CDR1 is SGHDT and CDR2 is YYEEEE. Partial CDR3 DNA: TGTGCCAGCAGCCCCCCCTCCAGAAGTGAA. Its protein product is CASSPPSRSE. Given in full, the CDR3 is CASSPPSRSEAFF.

On this clone itself: Read coverage stops 3 residues before the CDR3 terminus; the germline J gene supplies the remainder. This chain connects TRBV9 to TRBJ2-7; weak D call: TRBD1 (6 bases). The V gene's germline CDR1 is SGDLS and CDR2 YYNGEE. Between the trimmed V and J ends, which lost 7 bases and 2 bases, there was a span of 16 bases. The CDR3 runs 14 residues. Incomplete CDR3 DNA: TGTGCCAGCTCACAAGGGGGAAAGCCCTACGAG. Translation gives CASSQGGKPYE. The whole CDR3 protein reads CASSQGGKPYEQYF.

The CDR3 loop is CASRPKGSNQPAFF. Incomplete CDR3 DNA: TGTGCCAGTAGGCCAAAGGGGAGCAATCAGCCC. V and J are TRBV19 and TRBJ1-1, with D maybe TRBD1 (5 bases). The missing CDR3 end, 3 residues past where the read stops, is filled in from the germline J gene. The CDR3 consists of 14 residues. Germline CDR1 LNHDA, CDR2 SQIVND (reference sequence).